This T cell receptor (beta chain) was identified during a study of OX40 agonist ivuxolimab in advanced cancers. Method: immunoSEQ multiplex PCR; TCRdb's copy keeps in-frame clones and lacks some. The data show around 61,000 clones, approximately 84% seen once. There are 14 residues in the CDR3. Germline CDR1 reads MNHEY; CDR2 reads SVGAGI. Trimming took off 4 bases at V and 10 bases at J, with 17 bases between the two ends. This chain links TRBV6-5 with TRBJ1-5; D is unclear. The TCR comes from an adult with an advanced solid tumor such as melanoma, head and neck, liver or kidney cancer. The sequencing used CD4+ or CD8+ T cells sorted from blood, collected in a trial of the OX40 agonist ivuxolimab. The CDR3 here is CASSFSDMEGPQHF. CDR3 nucleotide sequence: TGTGCCAGCAGTTTCTCAGACATGGAAGGCCCCCAGCATTTT.